This TCR beta chain was sequenced in a study of control samples from healthy donors and cancer patients. This clone was seen only once. The CDR3 contains 11 residues. Trimming took 5 bases from V and 10 from J, leaving 14 bases between them. Germline V gene data show CDR1 as DFQATT and CDR2 as SNEGSKA (reference sequence). Sequenced by immunoSEQ multiplex PCR; TCRdb stores in-frame clones only, minus some. The repertoire holds over 150,000 clones, 95% to 96% seen once, with approximately 1% in the top ten. The sequence came from a young woman in good health. The rearrangement links TRBV20-1 to TRBJ2-5, with D perhaps matching TRBD1 or TRBD2 (5 bases each). The sequenced sample consisted of blood. The CDR3 DNA is TGCAGTGCTGCCCGGGGACCCCTCCAGTACTTC. This codes for CSAARGPLQYF.